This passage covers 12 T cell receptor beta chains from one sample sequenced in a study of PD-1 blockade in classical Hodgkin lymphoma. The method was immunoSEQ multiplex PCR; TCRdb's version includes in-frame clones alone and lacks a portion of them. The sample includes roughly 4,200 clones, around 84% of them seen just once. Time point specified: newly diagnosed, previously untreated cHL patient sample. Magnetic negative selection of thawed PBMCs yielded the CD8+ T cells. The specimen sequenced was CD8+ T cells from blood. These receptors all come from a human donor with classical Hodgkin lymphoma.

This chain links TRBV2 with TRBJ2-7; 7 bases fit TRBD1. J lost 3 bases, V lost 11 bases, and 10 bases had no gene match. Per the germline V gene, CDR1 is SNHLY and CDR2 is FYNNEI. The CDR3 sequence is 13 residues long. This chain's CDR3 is CAGFGTARYEQYF. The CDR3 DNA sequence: TGTGCCGGCTTCGGGACAGCGCGCTACGAGCAGTACTTC.

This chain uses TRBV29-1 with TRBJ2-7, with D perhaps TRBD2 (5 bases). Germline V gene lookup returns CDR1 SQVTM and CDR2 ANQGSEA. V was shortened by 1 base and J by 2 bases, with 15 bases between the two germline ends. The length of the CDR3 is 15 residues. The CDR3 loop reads CSVEGAGGIPYEQYF. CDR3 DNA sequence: TGCAGCGTTGAAGGCGCCGGAGGCATCCCCTACGAGCAGTACTTC.

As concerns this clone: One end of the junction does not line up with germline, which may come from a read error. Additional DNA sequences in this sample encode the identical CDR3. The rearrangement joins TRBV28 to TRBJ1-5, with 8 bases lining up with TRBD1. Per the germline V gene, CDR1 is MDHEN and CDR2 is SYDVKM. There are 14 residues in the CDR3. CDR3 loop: CASSPDRVNQPQHF. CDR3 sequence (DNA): TGTGCCAGCAGTCCGGACAGGGTAAATCAGCCCCAGCACTTT.

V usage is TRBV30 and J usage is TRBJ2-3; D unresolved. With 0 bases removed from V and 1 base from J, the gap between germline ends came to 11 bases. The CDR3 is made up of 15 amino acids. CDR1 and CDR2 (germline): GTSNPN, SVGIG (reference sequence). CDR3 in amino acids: CAWSVPETGTDTQYF. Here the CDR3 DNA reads TGTGCCTGGAGTGTACCGGAGACGGGCACAGATACGCAGTATTTT.

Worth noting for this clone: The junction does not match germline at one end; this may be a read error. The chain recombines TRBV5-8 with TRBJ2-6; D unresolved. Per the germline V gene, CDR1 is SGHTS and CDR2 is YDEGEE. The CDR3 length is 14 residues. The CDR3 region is CASQTTHPHKVGPF. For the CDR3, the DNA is TGTGCCAGCCAGACAACTCATCCACACAAAGTCGGGCCATTC. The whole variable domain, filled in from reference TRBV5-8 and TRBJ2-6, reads EAGVTQSPTHLIKTRGQQATLRCSPISGHTSVYWYQQALGLGLQFLLWYDEGEERNRGNFPPRFSGRQFPNYSSELNVNALELEDSALYLCASQTTHPHKVGPFGAGSRLTVL.

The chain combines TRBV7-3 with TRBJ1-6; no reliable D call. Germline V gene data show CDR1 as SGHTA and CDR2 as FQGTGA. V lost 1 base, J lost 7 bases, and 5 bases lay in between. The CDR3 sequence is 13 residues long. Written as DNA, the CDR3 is TGTGCCAGCAGCTTAAGCGGAAATTCACCCCTCCACTTT. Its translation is CASSLSGNSPLHF.

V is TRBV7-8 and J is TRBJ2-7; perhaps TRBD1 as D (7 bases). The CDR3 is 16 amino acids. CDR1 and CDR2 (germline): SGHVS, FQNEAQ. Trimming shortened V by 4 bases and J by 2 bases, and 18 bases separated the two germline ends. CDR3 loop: CASSYLRGDSTYEQYF. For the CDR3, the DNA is TGTGCCAGCAGCTATCTTAGGGGGGACAGTACCTACGAGCAGTACTTC.

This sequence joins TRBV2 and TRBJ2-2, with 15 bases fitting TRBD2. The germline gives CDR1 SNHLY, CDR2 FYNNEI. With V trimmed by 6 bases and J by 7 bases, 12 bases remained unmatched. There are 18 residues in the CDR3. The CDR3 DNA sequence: TGTGCCAGCAGCTACCGGACTAGCGGGAGGGCCGTGGACGGGGAGCTGTTTTTT. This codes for CASSYRTSGRAVDGELFF.

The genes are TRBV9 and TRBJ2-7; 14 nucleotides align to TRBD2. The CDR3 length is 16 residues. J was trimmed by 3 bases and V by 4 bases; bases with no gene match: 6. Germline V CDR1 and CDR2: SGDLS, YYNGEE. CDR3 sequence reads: CASSPGTSGSGYEQYF. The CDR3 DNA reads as TGTGCCAGCAGCCCCGGGACTAGCGGGAGTGGCTACGAGCAGTACTTC.

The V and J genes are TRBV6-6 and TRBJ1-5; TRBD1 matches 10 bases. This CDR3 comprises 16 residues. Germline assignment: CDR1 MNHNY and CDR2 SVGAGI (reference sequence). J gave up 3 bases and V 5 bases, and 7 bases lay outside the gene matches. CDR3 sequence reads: CASSGRQGAFNQPQHF. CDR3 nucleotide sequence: TGTGCCAGCAGTGGGAGACAGGGGGCTTTCAATCAGCCCCAGCATTTT.

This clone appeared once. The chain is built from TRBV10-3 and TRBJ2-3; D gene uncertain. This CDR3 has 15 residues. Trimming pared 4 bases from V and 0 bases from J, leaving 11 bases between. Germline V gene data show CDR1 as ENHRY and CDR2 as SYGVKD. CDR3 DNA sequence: TGTGCCATCAGTGTTGGCGAATCTAGCACAGATACGCAGTATTTT. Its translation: CAISVGESSTDTQYF.

CDR3 loop: CASSFMGSGSYEQYF. The DNA of the CDR3 is TGTGCCAGCAGTTTCATGGGTAGCGGGAGTTACGAGCAGTACTTC. This chain connects TRBV27 to TRBJ2-7; 9 nucleotides match TRBD2. This CDR3 region has 15 residues. Germline values: CDR1 MNHEY, CDR2 SMNVEV (reference sequence). The V segment lost 3 bases and the J segment 4 bases; nucleotides outside the gene matches: 7.